This TCR beta chain stems from a study of shared clonotypes between healthy human individuals (dated by TCRdb to the early 2020s). Regarding the research as a whole: Two women and a few men aged 18 to 49 years were included in the cohort. For each donor, CD4 naive and CD4 memory were each run on three plates, CD8 naive on two plates, and CD8 memory on one plate. To estimate repertoire size and how much clonotypes are shared between individuals, the study performed deep sequencing of blood TCR repertoires from a few healthy adults. Libraries were prepared and TCR repertoires were sequenced by different laboratories using diverse techniques, in order to increase sequencing depth and limit assay-specific biases. Leukapheresis yielded between about 0.85 and 10 billion PBMCs per donor.

The paper's findings and limits, for the study overall: Compared with non-shared clonotypes, clonotypes shared by all four sorted-subset donors had higher generation probabilities. Even with the large sequencing depth, rarefaction of the sorted-subset datasets indicated that sequencing was incomplete. Sampling was restricted to blood, and TCR repertoires in tissue are likely to differ from TCR repertoires in blood. Pairwise subsampling indicated that sequencing depth was expected to affect the degree of clonotype sharing among donors. Because the study included a small number of donors, the genetic and exposure-history diversity represented was limited. When a few donors were compared, the shared fraction of clonotypes was 5% to 6.5% for naive CD4, 3% to 4% for naive CD8, more than 2% for memory CD4, and around 0.37% for memory CD8. Estimated clonotype richness was generally larger for naive than for memory subsets.

Using the deep immunoSEQ assay, TCR CDR3 regions were amplified from genomic DNA by multiplex PCR. For each cell subset, the extracted genomic DNA was distributed evenly across all wells of several immunoSEQ 96-well plates, and each plate served as one replicate. For sorted subsets, 200 to 250 ng of genomic DNA, equivalent to around 31,000 T cell genomes, went into each replicate PCR. Purified libraries were measured with a Qubit 3.0 fluorometer, size-checked on a Bioanalyzer 2100, and measured again with the KAPA Library Quantification kit. Every immunoSEQ 96-well plate was sequenced on a dedicated single-read 150-cycle Illumina NextSeq 550 flow cell. Under the source paper's analysis protocol: Because only junctional sequences without quality scores were contained in the immunoSEQ output, filtering matching that applied to full-length reads could not be performed. Sequences were annotated with PyIR, a Python wrapper for IgBLAST v1.9, using IMGT germline references to assign V/J genes and CDR3. Reads with weak V/J assignments (E-value above 1e-6), missing CDR3, stop codons, out-of-frame junctions, or ambiguous translated residues were removed. V3J clonotypes were defined as sequences sharing an identical inferred V gene, J gene, and CDR3 amino acid sequence. Percentage overlap between repertoires was computed as shared unique clonotypes divided by the size of the smaller repertoire. Repertoire richness was assessed with RTK rarefaction, the Chao1 estimator, and Recon v2.1 estimates of unobserved clonotypes. For all TCRbeta clonotypes obtained by the gDNA method from a few donors, generation probabilities were computed with OLGA. TCRdb stores this immuneACCESS table with in-frame sequences only. Part of the clones is absent; in the studies checked, under half of the shortfall reflects unresolved V genes, and no reason is known for the rest. V, J and clone size are taken as reported in that table, and D and trimming were inferred from the DNA itself. The sample records over 95,000 clones, over 65% of which are singletons. About 22% of the sample is in the top ten clones.

With respect to this clone: The target of this receptor is not known. Qualities for individual bases were not recorded, and no much larger clone is one base off.

Taken from cysteine to phenylalanine, the CDR3 has 14 residues. The read is trimmed to its CDR3 DNA, 42 bases read in frame from base 1. For CDR1 and CDR2, the germline V gene lists MGHRA and YSYEKL. V ends up 8 bases short and J 4 bases short, with an unmatched junction base count of 6. The donors were healthy, HIV-negative adults with no recently reported acute infections or vaccinations. Only Caucasian adults living in Nashville, Tennessee, USA were represented among the donors. The CD8 memory samples were a combination of magnetically selected CD45RO+ cells and CCR7-negative CD45RA+ effector memory (TemRA) cells. Blood was obtained by leukapheresis, after which PBMCs were separated by Ficoll-Histopaque density gradient centrifugation and cryopreserved in liquid nitrogen vapor phase. Purity and quantity of every magnetically sorted T cell population were checked by analytical flow cytometry. Each sorted fraction had its genomic DNA isolated and then quantified by UV absorbance on a Nanodrop 2000c.

Rearrangement joined TRBV4-1 to TRBJ2-2; the junction holds 8 bases that match TRBD1. Sequenced sample: memory CD8+ T cells sorted from blood. The intended sense of this specimen's cell subset or site label: CD45RO+ cells pooled with CCR7-negative TemRA cells. The TCR was taken from a woman aged 30 to 39 in good health. CDR3 region: CASGQGLGTGELFF. The DNA sequence is given as TGCGCCAGCGGACAGGGTCTCGGCACCGGGGAGCTGTTTTTT.